Presented here are 8 T cell receptor beta chains from one specimen sequenced in a study of blood T cell repertoires in COVID-19. Libraries were prepared by immunoSEQ multiplex PCR; TCRdb keeps only in-frame clonotypes and omits some of them. This table has 150,000 to 200,000 clones, 75% to 80% appearing once. Sequencing was carried out using peripheral blood. These receptors were taken from an elderly woman with acute or convalescent COVID-19.

The V and J genes are TRBV5-4 and TRBJ2-2; 9 nucleotides align to TRBD2. Trimming took 4 bases from V and 4 from J; bases not matched to a gene: 8. Germline values: CDR1 SGHNT, CDR2 YYREEE (reference sequence). The CDR3 has 16 residues. CDR3 in DNA: TGTGCCAGCAGCAATAGCGGGAGTGGTATCACCGGGGAGCTGTTTTTT. This sequence encodes CASSNSGSGITGELFF.

This clone was seen just once. The gene calls are TRBV7-2 and TRBJ1-1, with TRBD1 matching over 9 bases. CDR1 and CDR2 (germline): SGHTA, FQGNSA. V gave up 7 bases and J gave up 1 base; unmatched junction bases: 10. This CDR3 is built from 16 residues. The CDR3 is CASTRAGTGKNTEAFF. The CDR3 DNA follows: TGTGCCAGCACCCGTGCAGGGACAGGGAAGAACACTGAAGCTTTCTTT.

The CDR3 sequence is CASGGAGGGQPQHF. CDR3 nucleotide sequence: TGTGCCAGCGGGGGTGCAGGGGGCGGGCAGCCCCAGCATTTT. This rearrangement joins TRBV6-5 to TRBJ1-5, with 8 bases that match TRBD1. The CDR3 is 14 residues long. V was clipped by 8 bases and J by 7 bases; unmatched bases: 10. CDR1 and CDR2 (germline): MNHEY, SVGAGI.

V usage is TRBV4-1 and J usage is TRBJ2-2; TRBD1 matches at 9 bases. CDR3 length: 16 residues. Trimming at V came to 4 bases and at J to 2 bases, leaving 5 bases not matched to a gene. Germline V gene sequence: CDR1 MGHRA, CDR2 YSYEKL. CDR3 sequence (DNA): TGCGCCAGCAGCCGCCAGGACAGGGGTAACACCGGGGAGCTGTTTTTT. Translated, it gives CASSRQDRGNTGELFF.

The chain has TRBV6-6 and TRBJ1-6; D is perhaps TRBD1 (5 bases). Trimming cost V 7 bases and J 9 bases, with 19 bases left between them. The length of the CDR3 is 15 residues. CDR1 is MNHNY, CDR2 SVGAGI, per germline (reference sequence). The CDR3: CASTEAGGRGSPLHF. CDR3 sequence (DNA): TGTGCCAGCACCGAAGCGGGGGGACGAGGTTCACCCCTCCACTTT.

The chain combines TRBV27 with TRBJ1-2; D uncertain. Germline loops: CDR1 MNHEY, CDR2 SMNVEV (reference sequence). CDR3 size: 14 residues. V lost 5 bases, J lost 3 bases, and 13 bases lay in between. CDR3 bases: TGTGCCAGCAGTACCTGGGCCGGGGACTATGGCTACACCTTC. It codes for CASSTWAGDYGYTF.

V usage is TRBV6-5 and J usage is TRBJ1-2; D may be TRBD1 (6 bases). CDR1 and CDR2 from the germline V gene are MNHEY and SVGAGI. Trimming removed 6 bases at V and 8 bases at J, with 10 bases between. The CDR3 runs to 11 residues. CDR3 in amino acids: CASSTGSGYTF. The CDR3 DNA reads TGTGCCAGCAGCACAGGGTCGGGCTACACCTTC.

This clone was observed a few times. The chain combines TRBV3-1 (or the pseudogene TRBV3-2) with TRBJ1-3, with D hard to call. V shed 5 bases and J shed 1 base, with 9 bases lying between them. Germline assignment: CDR1 LGHDT and CDR2 YNNKEL (reference sequence). CDR3 size: 14 residues. The CDR3 loop is CASSGDKSGNTIYF. The CDR3 coding sequence is TGTGCCAGCAGCGGCGACAAGTCTGGAAACACCATATATTTT.